The 18 T cell receptor beta chains listed next were all sequenced from one sample in a study of blood T cells in healthy people across ages. Next came a second PCR, run for about 6 to 12 cycles, which used a sample-barcoded 5' primer along with a J-beta primer mix. TCRdb re-called the 5' RACE reads through MiXCR, storing one row per CDR3 protein. The sample shows about 1 million distinct CDR3 sequences, under 55% of them seen only once. The source material was blood. Receptor source: a woman aged 55-69 years in good health.

For the CDR3, the DNA is TGTGCCAGCAGTGAAGCGCGGGAGCCTACCTTCAATGAGCAGTTCTTC. Translation: CASSEAREPTFNEQFF. The chain is built from TRBV2 and TRBJ2-1, with TRBD2 identical over 7 bases. This CDR3 has 16 amino acids. J gave up 6 bases and V 0 bases, and 8 bases lay outside the gene matches. Germline lookup yields CDR1 SNHLY and CDR2 FYNNEI.

This clonotype was observed a handful of times. The J gene is TRBJ1-2, the V gene TRBV5-1, with D maybe TRBD1 (5 bases). With 0 bases removed from V and 8 bases from J, the gap between germline ends came to 11 bases. The CDR3 has 13 residues. Looked up from germline, CDR1 is SGHRS and CDR2 is YFSETQ. CDR3 sequence (DNA): TGCGCCAGCAGCTTGGCTGGGGCTGAGGGCTACACCTTC. Its translation is CASSLAGAEGYTF. Filled out from reference TRBV5-1 and TRBJ1-2, the complete variable domain reads KAGVTQTPRYLIKTRGQQVTLSCSPISGHRSVSWYQQTPGQGLQFLFEYFSETQRNKGNFPGRFSGRQFSNSRSEMNVSTLELGDSALYLCASSLAGAEGYTFGSGTRLTVV.

The rearrangement joins TRBV20-1 to TRBJ2-7; D remains ambiguous. The CDR3 extends over 13 amino acids. V dropped 4 bases and J dropped 3 bases, with 13 bases sitting between them. In germline, CDR1 is DFQATT, CDR2 SNEGSKA (reference sequence). The CDR3 nucleotides are TGCAGTGCTAAGTACACGAACTTCTACGAGCAGTACTTC. This translates into CSAKYTNFYEQYF.

This clonotype has only a few counts. V and J are TRBV11-2 and TRBJ2-3, with 16 bases matching TRBD2. The germline CDR1 and CDR2 sequences are SGHAT and FQNNGV. J gave up 2 bases and V 5 bases, and 4 bases lay outside the gene matches. This CDR3 spans 17 amino acids. CDR3: CASSGTSGRAVTDTQYF. CDR3 bases: TGTGCCAGCAGCGGGACTAGCGGGAGGGCCGTCACAGATACGCAGTATTTT.

V is TRBV15 and J is TRBJ1-5; unclear D gene. The V end lost 0 bases, the J end lost 6 bases, and 12 bases lay between the germline ends. The CDR3 consists of 15 residues. In germline, CDR1 is LNHNV, CDR2 YYDKDF (reference sequence). The CDR3 region is CATSRDPGSPQPQHF. DNA of the CDR3: TGTGCCACCAGCAGAGACCCAGGAAGCCCTCAGCCCCAGCATTTT.

The J gene is TRBJ2-1, the V gene TRBV6-4, with D perhaps being TRBD1 or TRBD2 (5 bases each). Per germline, CDR1 MRHNA and CDR2 SNTAGT. The CDR3 extends over 14 amino acids. Trimming took off 5 bases at V and 6 bases at J, with 14 bases between the two ends. CDR3 nucleotide sequence: TGTGCCAGCAGTAGGCCCGGGGACCTCAATGAGCAGTTCTTC. Its translation is CASSRPGDLNEQFF.

The J gene is TRBJ2-7, the V gene TRBV15, with 10 nucleotides matching TRBD1. The CDR3 spans 15 residues. The V gene's germline CDR1 is LNHNV and CDR2 YYDKDF (reference sequence). J was trimmed by 1 base and V by 4 bases; bases with no gene match: 4. CDR3 protein: CATSTDRGDSYEQYF. In nucleotides, the CDR3 is TGTGCCACCAGCACGGACAGGGGGGATTCCTACGAGCAGTACTTC.

As for this clonotype: This may be a read error: a much more frequent sequence differs by one nucleotide. This rearrangement joins TRBV7-2 to TRBJ2-5; 8 bases fit TRBD2. The closer fit of TRBJ2-7 to the DNA end suggests the J call may be wrong. The CDR3 spans 15 residues. CDR1 is SGHTA and CDR2 is FQGNSA in the germline V gene. The CDR3, as DNA: TGTGCCAGCAGCTTAGGCTCGGGACTAGGGAGCGAGCAGTACTTC. It translates to CASSLGSGLGSEQYF.

This clonotype was seen more than once but under ten times. The chain combines TRBV2 with TRBJ2-4; D gene ambiguous. Germline-derived CDR1 and CDR2 are SNHLY and FYNNEI. Trimming pared 3 bases from V and 6 bases from J, leaving 6 bases between. The CDR3 extends over 12 amino acids. The CDR3 DNA sequence: TGTGCCAGCAGTGAGGAATCAAACATTCAGTACTTC. The encoded protein is CASSEESNIQYF.

The chain couples TRBV6-6 to TRBJ2-5, with D perhaps assigned TRBD1 or TRBD2 (6 bases each). This CDR3 is built from 12 residues. V gave up 7 bases and J gave up 11 bases, with 17 bases separating them. The germline V gene has CDR1 MNHNY and CDR2 SVGAGI (reference sequence). CDR3 in amino acids: CASIGGRPGQYF. Here the CDR3 DNA reads TGTGCCAGCATAGGGGGGCGGCCAGGGCAGTACTTC.

This clonotype has just a few counts. The V gene is TRBV4-2, the J gene TRBJ2-7; 11 nucleotides align to TRBD2. Germline trimming cut 3 bases from V and 6 bases from J; bases unmatched to any gene: 10. This CDR3 has 16 amino acids. Germline V gene lookup returns CDR1 LGHNA and CDR2 YNFKEQ. The CDR3 region is CASSQSTSGSFSEQYF. The CDR3 DNA follows: TGTGCCAGCAGCCAGTCAACTAGCGGGAGCTTTTCCGAGCAGTACTTC.

The rearrangement joins TRBV5-1 to TRBJ2-3; D gene unclear. Germline assignment: CDR1 SGHRS and CDR2 YFSETQ. The CDR3 totals 15 residues. Trimming stripped 3 bases from V and 1 base from J, with 12 bases between. CDR3 sequence reads: CASSSDGRGTDTQYF. CDR3 coding DNA: TGCGCCAGCAGCTCAGATGGGCGAGGCACAGATACGCAGTATTTT.

The chain employs TRBV28 and TRBJ2-5, with 10 bases identical to TRBD1. Germline V gene sequence: CDR1 MDHEN, CDR2 SYDVKM. This CDR3 has 18 amino acids. The junction had 19 bases not matched to a gene; V was cut back by 5 bases and J by 7 bases. The CDR3 region has the DNA TGTGCCAGCAGTGGACGACAGGGGGCTTTCGTCGGGTGGGGGACCCAGTACTTC. Its translation: CASSGRQGAFVGWGTQYF.

The rearrangement links TRBV20-1 to TRBJ1-2; TRBD1 is a possible D gene (6 bases). Trimming shortened V by 5 bases and J by 1 base, and 17 bases separated the two germline ends. In germline, CDR1 is DFQATT, CDR2 SNEGSKA (reference sequence). This CDR3 comprises 15 residues. CDR3 protein: CSAQLTGIRNYGYTF. The CDR3 bases are TGCAGTGCTCAGCTTACAGGGATACGTAACTATGGCTACACCTTC.

This chain joins TRBV30 and TRBJ2-1; D unclear. CDR1 and CDR2 from the germline V gene are GTSNPN and SVGIG (reference sequence). The CDR3 totals 13 residues. V gave up 0 bases and J gave up 9 bases, with 12 bases separating them. The CDR3 reads CAWSVLGSGEQFF. CDR3 DNA sequence: TGTGCCTGGAGTGTACTTGGTTCGGGTGAGCAGTTCTTC.

For this clonotype: One junction end disagrees with the germline gene, perhaps due to a read error. This chain connects TRBV5-6 to TRBJ2-1; D gene uncertain. Germline values: CDR1 SGHDT, CDR2 YYEEEE. The CDR3 sequence is 16 residues long. Written as DNA, the CDR3 is TGTGCCAGCAGCTTGGGGCCCACAAGCTCCGACAATGAGCAGTTCTTC. Translated: CASSLGPTSSDNEQFF.

This clonotype was counted between two and nine times. The rearrangement links TRBV27 to TRBJ2-7; 8 bases align to TRBD1. Per the germline V gene, CDR1 is MNHEY and CDR2 is SMNVEV (reference sequence). After removal of 5 bases from V and 4 bases from J, the junction contained 7 bases not matched to a gene. This CDR3 contains 14 residues. The CDR3 DNA reads TGTGCCAGCAGTAACTACGGGACAGGTTACGAGCAGTACTTC. It translates to CASSNYGTGYEQYF.

A few counts support this clonotype. The CDR3 DNA is TGTGCCAGCAGCCCGACAGGGGGTGCAGATACGCAGTATTTT. Translation: CASSPTGGADTQYF. The chain links TRBV3-1 to TRBJ2-3; 9 bases align to TRBD1. Germline V gene data show CDR1 as LGHDT and CDR2 as YNNKEL (reference sequence). With V trimmed by 4 bases and J by 4 bases, 3 bases remained unmatched. The CDR3 runs to 14 residues.